The subject of this entry is one T cell receptor (beta chain). Generated by immunoSEQ multiplex PCR, the TCRdb table keeps only in-frame clones and is missing some. The profile shows around 200,000 clones, about 88% of them singletons. All enrollees were about 18 to 89 years old and from 20 to 25 US areas. The data stem from a study of blood T cell repertoires in COVID-19. Study as a whole: Spain, Italy and the United States supplied samples that represented acute and convalescent COVID-19. Nucleic acid was either cDNA or gDNA, and it came from T cells, B-cell-depleted T cells, or PBMCs.

The sample taken for sequencing was PBMCs or T cells enriched from blood (not recorded which). This clonotype originated in a woman aged 30 to 39 who had been exposed to COVID-19.

For the CDR3, the DNA is TGTGCCACCAGTGACTCACTAACCCAAGAGACCCAGTACTTC. Encoded protein: CATSDSLTQETQYF. The chain joins TRBV24-1 to TRBJ2-5; D call uncertain. The V gene lost 4 bases and the J gene lost 1 base, with 9 bases spanning the gap. The germline V gene has CDR1 KGHDR and CDR2 SFDVKD. The CDR3 spans 14 residues.